This is a list of T cell receptor beta chains from one sample in a study of shared clonotypes between healthy human individuals. Data came from immunoSEQ multiplex PCR; TCRdb stores just in-frame clones and leaves some out. The sample consists of around 600,000 clones, 95% to 98% of them appearing once. The sequenced sample consisted of naive CD8+ T cells sorted from blood. These receptors were collected from a man between 25 and 39 years old in good health. CDR3s include the opening cysteine and the closing phenylalanine or tryptophan. A D gene is named only where the DNA matches it firmly. Clone sizes are given selectively: once, few, many, or a class where the clone is expanded.

CDR3 protein | CDR3 DNA | J gene | clone size | D gene | V gene
CAILTSGPSGANVLTF | TGTGCCATATTGACTAGCGGGCCCTCTGGGGCCAACGTCCTGACTTTC | TRBJ2-6 | . | TRBD2 | TRBV7-3
CASSLGQGSNQPQHF | TGTGCCAGCAGCCTTGGACAGGGTAGCAATCAGCCCCAGCATTTT | TRBJ1-5 | . | TRBD1 | TRBV5-6
CASSAGSEQFF | TGTGCCAGCAGCGCAGGTTCCGAGCAGTTCTTC | TRBJ2-1 | . | . | TRBV6-5
CASSPRSGTWGETQYF | TGTGCCAGCAGCCCACGGTCGGGGACGTGGGGAGAGACCCAGTACTTC | TRBJ2-5 | . | . | TRBV7-8
CTSSQQQGEAGIYTDTQYF | TGCACCAGCAGCCAACAACAGGGGGAAGCGGGTATTTACACAGATACGCAGTATTTT | TRBJ2-3 | once | . | TRBV1
CASSTVGASDRYNEQFF | TGTGCCAGTAGCACCGTGGGAGCTTCCGATAGGTACAATGAGCAGTTCTTC | TRBJ2-1 | . | . | TRBV19
CAWSVLGVREYNEQFF | TGTGCCTGGAGCGTACTCGGAGTACGAGAGTACAATGAGCAGTTCTTC | TRBJ2-1 | . | . | TRBV30
CASSPGALGYNEQFF | TGTGCCAGCAGCCCCGGAGCCCTGGGTTACAATGAGCAGTTCTTC | TRBJ2-1 | . | . | TRBV7-9
CASRPFGTDGYTF | TGTGCCAGCAGACCCTTCGGGACAGATGGCTACACCTTC | TRBJ1-2 | . | TRBD1 | TRBV27
CASSVAGAGVTDTQYF | TGTGCCAGCAGCGTAGCGGGAGCGGGAGTCACAGATACGCAGTATTTT | TRBJ2-3 | once | TRBD2 | TRBV9
CATAQNEGAPGYTF | TGTGCCACCGCACAGAACGAGGGGGCGCCTGGCTACACCTTC | TRBJ1-2 | . | TRBD1 | TRBV15
CASSRKREGPYEQYF | TGTGCCAGCAGTCGGAAGCGGGAGGGCCCCTACGAGCAGTACTTC | TRBJ2-7 | . | TRBD2 | TRBV2
CASSRTGERYEQYF | TGTGCCAGCAGCCGGACAGGGGAGAGGTACGAGCAGTACTTC | TRBJ2-7 | . | TRBD1 | TRBV13
CATSRDRGGANVLTF | TGTGCCACCAGCAGAGATCGGGGTGGGGCCAACGTCCTGACTTTC | TRBJ2-6 | . | . | TRBV15
CASSQAGTYNEQFF | TGCGCCAGCAGCCAGGCTGGGACCTACAATGAGCAGTTCTTC | TRBJ2-1 | . | . | TRBV4-3
CASSLVGTGGAEDTEAFF | TGTGCCAGCAGCTTAGTGGGGACAGGGGGCGCTGAGGACACTGAAGCTTTCTTT | TRBJ1-1 | once | TRBD1 | TRBV7-9
CASSQRPWGDEQFF | TGTGCCAGCAGCCAAAGACCTTGGGGAGATGAGCAGTTCTTC | TRBJ2-1 | . | . | TRBV14
CARSQGFRGNTIYF | TGCGCCAGAAGCCAGGGGTTTAGAGGAAACACCATATATTTT | TRBJ1-3 | . | . | TRBV5-1
CASSDPDSVYEQYF | TGCGCCAGCAGTGACCCAGACAGCGTCTACGAGCAGTACTTC | TRBJ2-7 | few | . | TRBV10-1
CASSYGTSVLRDTQYF | TGTGCCAGCAGCTACGGGACTAGCGTATTAAGGGATACGCAGTATTTT | TRBJ2-3 | . | TRBD2 | TRBV5-6
CASSVSAGTYEQYF | TGTGCCAGCAGCGTTAGCGCGGGAACCTACGAGCAGTACTTC | TRBJ2-7 | . | . | TRBV9
CASSEHISEQYF | TGTGCCAGCAGTGAACATATTAGCGAGCAGTACTTC | TRBJ2-7 | once | . | TRBV2
CASSQSGMGDEQYF | TGTGCCAGCAGCCAAAGCGGGATGGGCGACGAGCAGTACTTC | TRBJ2-7 | . | TRBD2 | TRBV6-5
CSVALTGYNEQFF | TGCAGCGTTGCGTTGACAGGGTACAATGAGCAGTTCTTC | TRBJ2-1 | . | TRBD1 | TRBV29-1
CASSVGQGASYGYTF | TGTGCCAGCAGCGTAGGACAGGGGGCTAGCTATGGCTACACCTTC | TRBJ1-2 | . | TRBD1 | TRBV9
CASSVTSSYNEQFF | TGTGCCAGCAGCGTAACTAGCTCCTACAATGAGCAGTTCTTC | TRBJ2-1 | . | . | TRBV9
CASSTPIEQYF | TGTGCCAGCAGTACTCCAATCGAGCAGTACTTC | TRBJ2-7 | . | . | TRBV27
CASSRSYEQYF | TGTGCCAGCAGCCGATCCTACGAGCAGTACTTC | TRBJ2-7 | . | . | TRBV11-2
CASSSRTSVYNEQFF | TGTGCCAGCAGCTCAAGGACTAGCGTTTACAATGAGCAGTTCTTC | TRBJ2-1 | . | TRBD2 | TRBV14
CSVVLGGIERDTQYF | TGCAGCGTTGTTTTGGGGGGGATAGAGAGAGATACGCAGTATTTT | TRBJ2-3 | . | TRBD2 | TRBV29-1
CASSQVGTPGEQYF | TGCGCCAGCAGCCAAGTAGGGACTCCGGGCGAGCAGTACTTC | TRBJ2-7 | . | . | TRBV4-1
CASKTRRTSETEAFF | TGTGCCAGTAAAACCCGTCGGACGTCAGAAACTGAAGCTTTCTTT | TRBJ1-1 | . | . | TRBV27
CASSDSAGTAYEQYF | TGTGCCAGCAGTGATTCAGCGGGAACGGCCTACGAGCAGTACTTC | TRBJ2-7 | once | TRBD2 | TRBV2
CASSSEQGTTDGYTF | TGTGCCAGCAGTTCCGAACAGGGGACAACGGACGGCTACACCTTC | TRBJ1-2 | . | TRBD1 | TRBV27
CAGSQEIYEQYF | TGTGCCGGTAGCCAGGAGATCTACGAGCAGTACTTC | TRBJ2-7 | . | . | TRBV7-9
CASSLGDGGANVLTF | TGTGCTAGCAGCTTAGGCGACGGTGGGGCCAACGTCCTGACTTTC | TRBJ2-6 | . | . | TRBV7-7
CASSLGDRDEAFF | TGTGCCAGCAGCTTAGGGGACCGAGATGAAGCTTTCTTT | TRBJ1-1 | . | . | TRBV7-9
CASIVETGVSETQYF | TGTGCCAGCATCGTAGAAACGGGAGTCTCAGAGACCCAGTACTTC | TRBJ2-5 | . | . | TRBV6-1
CASSTMGDTQYF | TGCGCCAGCAGCACCATGGGGGATACGCAGTATTTT | TRBJ2-3 | . | . | TRBV5-1
CASSLSITYNEQFF | TGTGCCAGCAGCTTAAGCATAACCTACAATGAGCAGTTCTTC | TRBJ2-1 | . | . | TRBV7-3
CASSLHRGPNTEAFF | TGCGCCAGCAGCTTACACAGGGGGCCGAACACTGAAGCTTTCTTT | TRBJ1-1 | . | TRBD1 | TRBV5-1
CASSLAPPARLDLGEQYF | TGTGCCAGCAGCTTAGCACCACCCGCGCGACTAGACCTAGGCGAGCAGTACTTC | TRBJ2-7 | . | . | TRBV11-2
CASRGTGVDEQFF | TGTGCCAGCAGGGGTACAGGGGTCGATGAGCAGTTCTTC | TRBJ2-1 | . | TRBD1 | TRBV28